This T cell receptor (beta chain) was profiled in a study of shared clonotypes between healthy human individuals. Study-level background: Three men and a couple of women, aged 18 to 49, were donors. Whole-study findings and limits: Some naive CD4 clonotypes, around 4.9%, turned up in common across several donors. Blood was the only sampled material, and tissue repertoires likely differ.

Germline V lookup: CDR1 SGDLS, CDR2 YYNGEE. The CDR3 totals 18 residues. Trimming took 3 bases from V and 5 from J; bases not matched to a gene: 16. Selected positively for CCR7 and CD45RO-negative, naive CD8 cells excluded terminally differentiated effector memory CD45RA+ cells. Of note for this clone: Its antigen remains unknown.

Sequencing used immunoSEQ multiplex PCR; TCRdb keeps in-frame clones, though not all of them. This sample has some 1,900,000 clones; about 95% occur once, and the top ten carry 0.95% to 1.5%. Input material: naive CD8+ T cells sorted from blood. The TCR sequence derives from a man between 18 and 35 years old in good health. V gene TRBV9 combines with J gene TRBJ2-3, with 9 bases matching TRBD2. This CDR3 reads CASSAPRDAGGRGDTQYF. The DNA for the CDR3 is TGTGCCAGCAGCGCCCCCCGGGACGCGGGGGGGCGGGGAGATACGCAGTATTTT.